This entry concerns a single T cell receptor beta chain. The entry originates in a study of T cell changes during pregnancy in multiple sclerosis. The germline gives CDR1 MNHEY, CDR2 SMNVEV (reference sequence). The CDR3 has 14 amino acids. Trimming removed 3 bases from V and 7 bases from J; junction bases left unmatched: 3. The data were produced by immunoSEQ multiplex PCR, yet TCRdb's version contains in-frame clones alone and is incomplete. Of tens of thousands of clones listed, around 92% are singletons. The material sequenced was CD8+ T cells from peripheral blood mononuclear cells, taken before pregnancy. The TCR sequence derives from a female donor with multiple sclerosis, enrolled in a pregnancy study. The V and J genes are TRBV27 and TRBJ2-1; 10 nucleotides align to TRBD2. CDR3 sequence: CASSLLTSGNEQFF. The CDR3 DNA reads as TGTGCCAGCAGTTTGCTGACTAGCGGGAATGAGCAGTTCTTC.